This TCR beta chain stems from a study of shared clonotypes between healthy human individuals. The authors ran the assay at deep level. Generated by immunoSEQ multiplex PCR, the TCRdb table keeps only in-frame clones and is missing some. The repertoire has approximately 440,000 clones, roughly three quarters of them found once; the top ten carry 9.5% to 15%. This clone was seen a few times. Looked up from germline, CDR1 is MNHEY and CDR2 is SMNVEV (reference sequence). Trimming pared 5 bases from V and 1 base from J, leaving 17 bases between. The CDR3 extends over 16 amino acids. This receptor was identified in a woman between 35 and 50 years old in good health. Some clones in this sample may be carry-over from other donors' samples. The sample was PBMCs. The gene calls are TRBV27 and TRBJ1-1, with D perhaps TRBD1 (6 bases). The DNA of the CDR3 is TGTGCCAGCAGTGGACTAACAGGGCTGACGAACACTGAAGCTTTCTTT. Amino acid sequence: CASSGLTGLTNTEAFF.